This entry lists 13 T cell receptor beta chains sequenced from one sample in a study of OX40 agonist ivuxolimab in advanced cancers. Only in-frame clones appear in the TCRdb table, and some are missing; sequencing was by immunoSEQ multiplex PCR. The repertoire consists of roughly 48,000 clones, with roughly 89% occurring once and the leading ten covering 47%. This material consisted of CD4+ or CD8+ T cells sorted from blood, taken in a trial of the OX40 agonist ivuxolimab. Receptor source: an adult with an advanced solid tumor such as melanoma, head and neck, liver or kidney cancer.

The CDR3 loop reads CASSPGSETQYF. As DNA, the CDR3 is TGTGCCAGCAGCCCCGGGTCAGAGACCCAGTACTTC. V and J are TRBV7-6 and TRBJ2-5; D call uncertain. This CDR3 region has 12 residues. Trimming removed 5 bases from V and 4 bases from J, with 8 bases in between. Per the germline V gene, CDR1 is SGHVS and CDR2 is FNYEAQ.

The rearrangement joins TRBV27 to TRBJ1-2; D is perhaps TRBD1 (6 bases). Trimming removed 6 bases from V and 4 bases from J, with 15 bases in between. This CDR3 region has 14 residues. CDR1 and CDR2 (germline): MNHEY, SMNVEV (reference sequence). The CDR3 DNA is TGTGCCAGCAGCGAAACAGGGTTTCCCTATGGCTACACCTTC. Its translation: CASSETGFPYGYTF.

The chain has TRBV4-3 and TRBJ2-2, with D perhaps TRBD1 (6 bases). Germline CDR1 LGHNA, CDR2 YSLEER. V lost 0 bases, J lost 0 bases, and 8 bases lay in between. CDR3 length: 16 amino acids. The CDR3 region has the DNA TGCGCCAGCAGCCAAGATTACAGGGCGAACACCGGGGAGCTGTTTTTT. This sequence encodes CASSQDYRANTGELFF.

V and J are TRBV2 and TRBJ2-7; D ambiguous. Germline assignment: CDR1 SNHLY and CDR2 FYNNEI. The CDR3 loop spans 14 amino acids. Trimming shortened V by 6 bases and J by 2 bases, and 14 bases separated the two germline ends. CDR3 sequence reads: CASRGSHGPYEQYF. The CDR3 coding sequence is TGTGCCAGCAGGGGGTCCCACGGGCCCTACGAGCAGTACTTC.

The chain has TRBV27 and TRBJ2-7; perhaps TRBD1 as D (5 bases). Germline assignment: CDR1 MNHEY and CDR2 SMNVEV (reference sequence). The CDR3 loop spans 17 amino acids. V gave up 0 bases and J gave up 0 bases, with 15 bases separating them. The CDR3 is CASSLSDPGFPSYEQYF. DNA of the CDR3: TGTGCCAGCAGTTTATCGGATCCAGGGTTCCCCTCCTACGAGCAGTACTTC.

The CDR3 nucleotides read TGTGCCAGCAGCGCTACACAGGGGGCGTATGAGCAGTTCTTC. It is translated as CASSATQGAYEQFF. The V gene is TRBV21-1, the J gene TRBJ2-1; TRBD1 is the table's D call and was not checked against the DNA. TRBV21-1 is tagged as a pseudogene. CDR3 length equals 14 residues.

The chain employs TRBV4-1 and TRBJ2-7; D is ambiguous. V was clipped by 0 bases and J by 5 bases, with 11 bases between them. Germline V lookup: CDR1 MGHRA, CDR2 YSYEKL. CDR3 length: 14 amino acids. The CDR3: CASSQDSRAHEQYF. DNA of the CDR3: TGCGCCAGCAGCCAAGATAGTAGGGCCCACGAGCAGTACTTC.

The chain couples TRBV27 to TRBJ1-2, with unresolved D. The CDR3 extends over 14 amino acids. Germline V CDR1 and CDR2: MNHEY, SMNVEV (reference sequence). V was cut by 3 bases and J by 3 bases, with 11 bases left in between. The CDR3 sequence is CASSFLSPYYGYTF. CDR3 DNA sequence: TGTGCCAGCAGTTTCCTCAGCCCTTACTATGGCTACACCTTC.

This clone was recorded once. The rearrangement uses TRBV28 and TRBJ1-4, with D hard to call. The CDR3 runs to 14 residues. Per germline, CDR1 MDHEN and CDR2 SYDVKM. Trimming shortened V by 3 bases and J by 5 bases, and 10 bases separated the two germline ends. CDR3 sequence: CASSFYTENEKLFF. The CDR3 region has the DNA TGTGCCAGCAGTTTTTACACAGAAAATGAAAAACTGTTTTTT.

CDR3 region: CASRLATNGYTF. CDR3 in DNA: TGTGCAAGTCGCTTGGCCACGAATGGCTACACCTTC. The chain uses TRBV12-2 and TRBJ1-2; the table names TRBD1, a call not compared with the DNA. TRBV12-2 is classified as a pseudogene. This CDR3 is 12 amino acids long.

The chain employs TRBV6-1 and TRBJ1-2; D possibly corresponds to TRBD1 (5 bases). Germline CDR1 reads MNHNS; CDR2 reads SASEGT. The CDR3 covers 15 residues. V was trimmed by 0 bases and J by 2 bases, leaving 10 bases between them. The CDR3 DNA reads TGTGCCAGCAGTGAAGCGGACACTCTGAACTATGGCTACACCTTC. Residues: CASSEADTLNYGYTF.

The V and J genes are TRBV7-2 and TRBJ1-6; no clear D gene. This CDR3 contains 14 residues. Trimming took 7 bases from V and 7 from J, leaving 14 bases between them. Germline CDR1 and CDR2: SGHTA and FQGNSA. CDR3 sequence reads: CASTPGWENSPLHF. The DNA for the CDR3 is TGTGCCAGCACCCCTGGTTGGGAGAATTCACCCCTCCACTTT.

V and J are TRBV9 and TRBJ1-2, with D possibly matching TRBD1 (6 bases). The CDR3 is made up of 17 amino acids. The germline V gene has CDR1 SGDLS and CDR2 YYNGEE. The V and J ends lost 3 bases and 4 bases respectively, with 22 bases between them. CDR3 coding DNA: TGTGCCAGCAGCGACGGGACATTTTCACCGGAGCCCTATGGCTACACCTTC. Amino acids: CASSDGTFSPEPYGYTF.